The 10 T cell receptor beta chains presented below share a single source sample, sequenced in a study of early T cells in non-severe SARS-CoV-2 infection. TCRdb reprocessed the 5' RACE reads with MiXCR, giving one entry per CDR3 protein. The sample lists some 82,000 distinct CDR3 sequences, about an eighth seen once, with approximately 2.5% in the top ten. Sequencing used whole blood. The receptor source for this set is an adult who was a healthcare worker with PCR-confirmed SARS-CoV-2 infection or an uninfected control (not recorded which).

The chain carries TRBV20-1 and TRBJ2-1, with 8 bases fitting TRBD2. V trimming: 5 bases; J trimming: 7 bases; junction bases outside the gene matches: 13. This CDR3 spans 15 amino acids. Germline values: CDR1 DFQATT, CDR2 SNEGSKA (reference sequence). CDR3 DNA: TGCAGTGCTCCCGCCTTCGGCGGGGGGACAAATGAGCAGTTCTTC. Amino acids: CSAPAFGGGTNEQFF.

The genes are TRBV4-1 and TRBJ2-7; D remains ambiguous. Trimming took 4 bases from V and 3 from J, leaving 13 bases between them. CDR1 MGHRA and CDR2 YSYEKL come from the germline V gene. This CDR3 comprises 14 residues. Here the CDR3 DNA reads TGCGCCAGCAGCCCATCGACCCGCAGCTACGAGCAGTACTTC. It specifies CASSPSTRSYEQYF.

Of note for this clonotype: The junction shows a germline mismatch at one end, possibly a read error. This CDR3 reads CVSSGTSGSHPYNEQFF. CDR3 in DNA: TGTGTCAGCAGTGGGACTAGCGGGAGTCATCCCTACAATGAGCAGTTCTTC. The chain has TRBV6-1 and TRBJ2-1; 14 positions match TRBD2. The CDR3 is made up of 17 amino acids. CDR1 is MNHNS, CDR2 SASEGT, per germline.

There are many counts of this clonotype. V is TRBV20-1 and J is TRBJ1-4; weak D call: TRBD1 (5 bases). There are 14 residues in the CDR3. Germline V CDR1 and CDR2: DFQATT, SNEGSKA (reference sequence). The V gene lost 1 base and the J gene lost 3 bases, with 9 bases spanning the gap. CDR3 protein: CSARVGHPNEKLFF. The CDR3 coding sequence is TGCAGTGCTAGAGTCGGACACCCTAATGAAAAACTGTTTTTT.

The chain recombines TRBV2 with TRBJ1-6, with D possibly matching TRBD1 (5 bases). Germline-derived CDR1 and CDR2 are SNHLY and FYNNEI. The CDR3 spans 14 residues. The V and J ends lost 4 bases and 13 bases respectively, with 17 bases between them. DNA for the CDR3: TGTGCCAGCAGTGCGGGGCAGACCTTGTCCCCCCTCCACTTT. Amino acid sequence: CASSAGQTLSPLHF.

This chain joins TRBV5-4 and TRBJ1-2; no clear D gene. This CDR3 is built from 13 residues. The V gene's germline CDR1 is SGHNT and CDR2 YYREEE (reference sequence). Between the trimmed V and J ends, which lost 0 bases and 4 bases, there was a span of 7 bases. The CDR3, as DNA: TGTGCCAGCAGCTTGGGGTCTAGCTATGGCTACACCTTC. It codes for CASSLGSSYGYTF.

Many counts were recorded for this clonotype. This chain uses TRBV19 with TRBJ1-4; D may be TRBD1 (6 bases). V was shortened by 6 bases and J by 6 bases, with 11 bases between the two germline ends. This CDR3 has 13 amino acids. Germline CDR1 reads LNHDA; CDR2 reads SQIVND (reference sequence). As DNA, the CDR3 is TGTGCCAGTAGAGGACAGCCCTATGAAAAACTGTTTTTT. Translating it yields CASRGQPYEKLFF. The whole variable domain, filled in from reference TRBV19 and TRBJ1-4, reads DGGITQSPKYLFRKEGQNVTLSCEQNLNHDAMYWYRQDPGQGLRLIYYSQIVNDFQKGDIAEGYSVSREKKESFPLTVTSAQKNPTAFYLCASRGQPYEKLFFGSGTQLSVL.

The gene calls are TRBV20-1 and TRBJ2-7; TRBD1 is a possible D gene (6 bases). V was pared by 5 bases and J by 4 bases, with 21 bases between. The CDR3 has 15 amino acids. CDR1 DFQATT and CDR2 SNEGSKA come from the germline V gene (reference sequence). Here the CDR3 reads CSAQRSRGQVYEQYF. DNA for the CDR3: TGCAGTGCTCAGAGGTCCAGGGGCCAGGTTTACGAGCAGTACTTC.

The rearrangement joins TRBV6-5 to TRBJ2-7; TRBD1 might be the D (5 bases). Per the germline V gene, CDR1 is MNHEY and CDR2 is SVGAGI. Trimming removed 1 base from V and 3 bases from J, with 7 bases in between. The CDR3 is 13 residues long. The CDR3 sequence: CASSYFQGYEQYF. CDR3 nucleotide sequence: TGTGCCAGCAGTTACTTTCAGGGCTACGAGCAGTACTTC.

This clonotype was observed a handful of times. V gene TRBV27 combines with J gene TRBJ1-2, with 7 bases that match TRBD1. This CDR3 region has 14 residues. Trimming at V came to 5 bases and at J to 5 bases, leaving 8 bases not matched to a gene. The germline V gene has CDR1 MNHEY and CDR2 SMNVEV (reference sequence). Here the CDR3 DNA reads TGTGCCAGCAGTGCGTACGGGACAGTTTATGGCTACACCTTC. Translated: CASSAYGTVYGYTF.